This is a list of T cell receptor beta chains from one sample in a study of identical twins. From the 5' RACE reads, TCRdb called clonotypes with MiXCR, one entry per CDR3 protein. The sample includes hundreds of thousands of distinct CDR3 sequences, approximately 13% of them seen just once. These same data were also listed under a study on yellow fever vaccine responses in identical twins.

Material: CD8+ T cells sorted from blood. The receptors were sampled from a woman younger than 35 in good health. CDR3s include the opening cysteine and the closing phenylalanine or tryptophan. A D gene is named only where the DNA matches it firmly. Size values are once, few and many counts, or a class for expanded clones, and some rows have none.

CDR3aa: CASSLVLGASGGIGELFF; CDR3nt: TGTGCCAGCAGCTTAGTGCTCGGCGCTAGCGGGGGAATCGGGGAGCTGTTTTTT; j_gene: TRBJ2-2; abundance: few; d_gene: TRBD2; v_gene: TRBV7-6
CDR3aa: CSAQGDSNQPQHF; CDR3nt: TGCAGTGCCCAAGGGGATAGCAATCAGCCCCAGCATTTT; j_gene: TRBJ1-5; abundance: many; d_gene: .; v_gene: TRBV20-1
CDR3aa: CASSLASSGYTGELFF; CDR3nt: TGCGCCAGCAGCTTGGCATCTAGCGGCTACACCGGGGAGCTGTTTTTT; j_gene: TRBJ2-2; abundance: .; d_gene: TRBD2; v_gene: TRBV5-1
CDR3aa: CASRTIFLARTGELFF; CDR3nt: TGTGCCAGCAGGACCATTTTCCTAGCGAGGACCGGGGAGCTGTTTTTT; j_gene: TRBJ2-2; abundance: many; d_gene: .; v_gene: TRBV12-3/TRBV12-4
CDR3aa: CASSFSSRNIQYF; CDR3nt: TGTGCCAGCAGCTTCTCTTCCAGGAACATTCAGTACTTC; j_gene: TRBJ2-4; abundance: few; d_gene: .; v_gene: TRBV5-6
CDR3aa: CASSPGTGGYQPQHF; CDR3nt: TGTGCCAGTAGCCCTGGGACAGGGGGATATCAGCCCCAGCATTTT; j_gene: TRBJ1-5; abundance: few; d_gene: TRBD1; v_gene: TRBV19
CDR3aa: CSALNTRALDRTSTDTQYF; CDR3nt: TGCAGTGCTCTAAATACCAGGGCACTGGACAGGACAAGCACAGATACGCAGTATTTT; j_gene: TRBJ2-3; abundance: few; d_gene: TRBD1; v_gene: TRBV20-1
CDR3aa: CASSFSSGQANTGELFF; CDR3nt: TGTGCCAGCAGCTTTAGTTCGGGACAGGCGAACACCGGGGAGCTGTTTTTT; j_gene: TRBJ2-2; abundance: few; d_gene: TRBD1; v_gene: TRBV7-8
CDR3aa: CASSRLAGEEETQYF; CDR3nt: TGTGCCAGCAGCCGACTAGCGGGAGAAGAAGAGACCCAGTACTTC; j_gene: TRBJ2-5; abundance: once; d_gene: TRBD2; v_gene: TRBV2
CDR3aa: CSAMTSGRGEQFF; CDR3nt: TGCAGCGCCATGACTAGCGGGAGGGGTGAGCAGTTCTTC; j_gene: TRBJ2-1; abundance: many; d_gene: TRBD2; v_gene: TRBV29-1
CDR3aa: CASSPLTLTDTQYF; CDR3nt: TGTGCCAGCAGCCCATTGACATTAACAGATACGCAGTATTTT; j_gene: TRBJ2-3; abundance: few; d_gene: .; v_gene: TRBV9
CDR3aa: CASSSSPGSQETQYF; CDR3nt: TGCGCCAGCAGCTCGAGTCCGGGCAGCCAAGAGACCCAGTACTTC; j_gene: TRBJ2-5; abundance: .; d_gene: .; v_gene: TRBV5-1
CDR3aa: CASSPAGVSPGELFF; CDR3nt: TGTGCCAGCAGCCCAGCGGGAGTCTCCCCCGGGGAGCTGTTTTTT; j_gene: TRBJ2-2; abundance: many; d_gene: TRBD2; v_gene: TRBV2
CDR3aa: CSAWGGSGRTLDEQYF; CDR3nt: TGCAGTGCCTGGGGGGGTAGCGGGAGGACCCTCGACGAGCAGTACTTC; j_gene: TRBJ2-7; abundance: .; d_gene: TRBD2; v_gene: TRBV20-1
CDR3aa: CASSDERGTSGSKYEQYF; CDR3nt: TGTGCCAGCAGCGACGAACGAGGGACTAGCGGGAGTAAGTACGAGCAGTACTTC; j_gene: TRBJ2-7; abundance: few; d_gene: TRBD2; v_gene: TRBV7-8
CDR3aa: CSVEALGSGELFF; CDR3nt: TGCAGCGTTGAGGCACTGGGGTCCGGGGAGCTGTTTTTT; j_gene: TRBJ2-2; abundance: .; d_gene: .; v_gene: TRBV29-1
CDR3aa: CASSFGSGGNTGELFF; CDR3nt: TGTGCCAGCAGTTTTGGTAGCGGGGGTAACACCGGGGAGCTGTTTTTT; j_gene: TRBJ2-2; abundance: .; d_gene: TRBD2; v_gene: TRBV12-3/TRBV12-4
CDR3aa: CASSKGHEQYF; CDR3nt: TGTGCCAGCAGCAAAGGACACGAGCAGTACTTC; j_gene: TRBJ2-7; abundance: .; d_gene: .; v_gene: TRBV21-1
CDR3aa: CASSQRDRVTDTQYF; CDR3nt: TGCGCCAGCAGCCAGCGGGACAGGGTCACAGATACGCAGTATTTT; j_gene: TRBJ2-3; abundance: .; d_gene: TRBD1; v_gene: TRBV4-1
CDR3aa: CSVGAGTGELFF; CDR3nt: TGCAGCGTGGGGGCAGGGACCGGGGAGCTGTTTTTT; j_gene: TRBJ2-2; abundance: .; d_gene: .; v_gene: TRBV29-1
CDR3aa: CASRRPLAGGTYNEQFF; CDR3nt: TGCGCCAGCAGGAGACCTCTAGCGGGGGGGACCTACAATGAGCAGTTCTTC; j_gene: TRBJ2-1; abundance: few; d_gene: TRBD2; v_gene: TRBV10-1
CDR3aa: CASGLAGGSYEQYF; CDR3nt: TGTGCTAGTGGTTTGGCAGGGGGCTCCTACGAGCAGTACTTC; j_gene: TRBJ2-7; abundance: few; d_gene: TRBD1; v_gene: TRBV12-5
CDR3aa: CAISESTSSYNSPLHF; CDR3nt: TGTGCCATCAGTGAGTCAACCAGCTCCTATAATTCACCCCTCCACTTT; j_gene: TRBJ1-6; abundance: many; d_gene: .; v_gene: TRBV10-3
CDR3aa: CAISEEGGQPQHF; CDR3nt: TGTGCCATCAGTGAAGAGGGTGGTCAGCCCCAGCATTTT; j_gene: TRBJ1-5; abundance: few; d_gene: .; v_gene: TRBV10-3
CDR3aa: CASRAGPGGGTEAFF; CDR3nt: TGTGCCAGCAGGGCAGGGCCCGGAGGAGGCACTGAAGCTTTCTTT; j_gene: TRBJ1-1; abundance: few; d_gene: .; v_gene: TRBV9
CDR3aa: CASSDRTSGRPFSYNEQFF; CDR3nt: TGCGCCAGCAGTGACAGGACTAGCGGGAGGCCCTTCTCCTACAATGAGCAGTTCTTC; j_gene: TRBJ2-1; abundance: .; d_gene: TRBD2; v_gene: TRBV10-2
CDR3aa: CASSQDQGVLNEQFF; CDR3nt: TGTGCCAGCAGCCAAGATCAGGGGGTTTTGAATGAGCAGTTCTTC; j_gene: TRBJ2-1; abundance: few; d_gene: TRBD1; v_gene: TRBV4-2
CDR3aa: CASSYRSGGYNEQFF; CDR3nt: TGCGCCAGCAGCTACAGGAGTGGGGGCTACAATGAGCAGTTCTTC; j_gene: TRBJ2-1; abundance: .; d_gene: .; v_gene: TRBV5-1
CDR3aa: CASSYFRLYSNQPQHF; CDR3nt: TGTGCCAGCAGTTATTTCAGACTCTATAGCAATCAGCCCCAGCATTTT; j_gene: TRBJ1-5; abundance: few; d_gene: .; v_gene: TRBV6-5
CDR3aa: CASRRGPNNEQFF; CDR3nt: TGTGCCAGCAGACGGGGGCCCAACAATGAGCAGTTCTTC; j_gene: TRBJ2-1; abundance: .; d_gene: .; v_gene: TRBV6-2/TRBV6-3
CDR3aa: CASSLLGDRANTEAFF; CDR3nt: TGTGCCAGCAGCTTACTCGGGGACCGGGCTAACACTGAAGCTTTCTTT; j_gene: TRBJ1-1; abundance: few; d_gene: .; v_gene: TRBV7-9
CDR3aa: CASSFTSGSSQWTDTQYF; CDR3nt: TGTGCCAGCAGCTTCACTAGCGGGAGTTCCCAATGGACAGATACGCAGTATTTT; j_gene: TRBJ2-3; abundance: .; d_gene: TRBD2; v_gene: TRBV9
CDR3aa: CASGVASQVNTGELFF; CDR3nt: TGTGCCAGCGGCGTAGCTTCCCAGGTTAACACCGGGGAGCTGTTTTTT; j_gene: TRBJ2-2; abundance: .; d_gene: .; v_gene: TRBV9
CDR3aa: CASMGGRNTEAFF; CDR3nt: TGTGCCAGCATGGGGGGCCGGAACACTGAAGCTTTCTTT; j_gene: TRBJ1-1; abundance: few; d_gene: .; v_gene: TRBV6-1
CDR3aa: CSVEDLGAGASSYNEQFF; CDR3nt: TGCAGCGTTGAAGATCTCGGAGCGGGAGCTAGCTCCTACAATGAGCAGTTCTTC; j_gene: TRBJ2-1; abundance: .; d_gene: TRBD2; v_gene: TRBV29-1
CDR3aa: CASMTISGGAVTEAFF; CDR3nt: TGCGCCAGCATGACTATCTCGGGGGGGGCGGTCACTGAAGCTTTCTTT; j_gene: TRBJ1-1; abundance: few; d_gene: .; v_gene: TRBV5-1
CDR3aa: CSALVLMTEAFF; CDR3nt: TGCAGTGCTCTCGTTCTGATGACTGAAGCTTTCTTT; j_gene: TRBJ1-1; abundance: few; d_gene: .; v_gene: TRBV20-1
CDR3aa: CASRSLGDTF; CDR3nt: TGTGCCAGCAGATCTCTGGGGGACACCTTC; j_gene: TRBJ1-2; abundance: .; d_gene: .; v_gene: TRBV27
CDR3aa: CASSLSGAATDTQYF; CDR3nt: TGTGCCAGCAGTCTTAGCGGGGCGGCCACAGATACGCAGTATTTT; j_gene: TRBJ2-3; abundance: many; d_gene: TRBD2; v_gene: TRBV12-3/TRBV12-4
CDR3aa: CASSLFGLSYEQYF; CDR3nt: TGTGCCAGCAGTTTATTCGGCCTTTCCTACGAGCAGTACTTC; j_gene: TRBJ2-7; abundance: few; d_gene: .; v_gene: TRBV28
CDR3aa: CASSLEAVGQPQHF; CDR3nt: TGTGCCAGCAGTTTAGAGGCGGTGGGTCAGCCCCAGCATTTT; j_gene: TRBJ1-5; abundance: .; d_gene: .; v_gene: TRBV27
CDR3aa: CASSLGGPGHTEAFF; CDR3nt: TGTGCCAGCAGCTTAGGCGGACCGGGACACACTGAAGCTTTCTTT; j_gene: TRBJ1-1; abundance: .; d_gene: .; v_gene: TRBV11-2
CDR3aa: CASSLSSGGLEQYF; CDR3nt: TGCGCCAGCAGCTTGAGTAGCGGGGGATTAGAGCAGTACTTC; j_gene: TRBJ2-7; abundance: .; d_gene: TRBD2; v_gene: TRBV5-1
CDR3aa: CASSPELIPGPNTEAFF; CDR3nt: TGTGCCAGCAGCCCTGAACTGATACCGGGACCGAACACTGAAGCTTTCTTT; j_gene: TRBJ1-1; abundance: .; d_gene: .; v_gene: TRBV11-2
CDR3aa: CASSSPGRFSPLHF; CDR3nt: TGTGCCAGCAGCTCGCCAGGGCGTTTTTCACCCCTCCACTTT; j_gene: TRBJ1-6; abundance: few; d_gene: .; v_gene: TRBV7-9
CDR3aa: CASSVVGQGSYNEQFF; CDR3nt: TGTGCCAGCAGCGTAGTGGGACAGGGCTCCTACAATGAGCAGTTCTTC; j_gene: TRBJ2-1; abundance: few; d_gene: TRBD1; v_gene: TRBV9
CDR3aa: CSVEGTTPYEQYF; CDR3nt: TGCAGCGTTGAAGGGACCACACCCTACGAGCAGTACTTC; j_gene: TRBJ2-7; abundance: .; d_gene: .; v_gene: TRBV29-1
CDR3aa: CASSPSPPGLSTDTQYF; CDR3nt: TGCGCCAGCAGCCCCTCCCCACCGGGCCTTAGCACAGATACGCAGTATTTT; j_gene: TRBJ2-3; abundance: .; d_gene: .; v_gene: TRBV4-1
CDR3aa: CASSYREGGELFF; CDR3nt: TGTGCCAGCAGTTACAGGGAAGGGGGGGAGCTGTTTTTT; j_gene: TRBJ2-2; abundance: few; d_gene: .; v_gene: TRBV6-5
CDR3aa: CASSFGAYNEQFF; CDR3nt: TGTGCCAGCAGTTTCGGAGCCTACAATGAGCAGTTCTTC; j_gene: TRBJ2-1; abundance: many; d_gene: .; v_gene: TRBV27
CDR3aa: CASPMWGSGELFF; CDR3nt: TGTGCCAGCCCCATGTGGGGGTCCGGGGAGCTGTTTTTT; j_gene: TRBJ2-2; abundance: .; d_gene: .; v_gene: TRBV7-9
CDR3aa: CASSNWGAVETQYF; CDR3nt: TGTGCCAGCAGCAACTGGGGAGCTGTGGAGACCCAGTACTTC; j_gene: TRBJ2-5; abundance: .; d_gene: .; v_gene: TRBV7-9
CDR3aa: CASRSPNTGTSPGELFF; CDR3nt: TGTGCCAGCAGGAGTCCGAACACGGGGACTAGCCCCGGGGAGCTGTTTTTT; j_gene: TRBJ2-2; abundance: .; d_gene: TRBD2; v_gene: TRBV27
CDR3aa: CASSEWGASGELFF; CDR3nt: TGTGCCAGCAGTGAATGGGGGGCAAGTGGGGAGCTGTTTTTT; j_gene: TRBJ2-2; abundance: many; d_gene: .; v_gene: TRBV25-1
CDR3aa: CASSTSGTGNTEAFF; CDR3nt: TGTGCCAGCAGCACGTCCGGGACAGGGAACACTGAAGCTTTCTTT; j_gene: TRBJ1-1; abundance: .; d_gene: TRBD1; v_gene: TRBV3-1
CDR3aa: CASSLRGPNNEQFF; CDR3nt: TGCGCCAGCAGTCTGAGGGGGCCCAACAATGAGCAGTTCTTC; j_gene: TRBJ2-1; abundance: many; d_gene: TRBD1; v_gene: TRBV10-2
CDR3aa: CASGTGQVSPLHF; CDR3nt: TGTGCCAGCGGCACCGGACAGGTTTCACCCCTCCACTTT; j_gene: TRBJ1-6; abundance: few; d_gene: TRBD1; v_gene: TRBV27
CDR3aa: CASSQEIAGGRYDTQYF; CDR3nt: TGCGCCAGCAGCCAAGAGATAGCGGGGGGGCGTTACGATACGCAGTATTTT; j_gene: TRBJ2-3; abundance: few; d_gene: TRBD2; v_gene: TRBV4-1